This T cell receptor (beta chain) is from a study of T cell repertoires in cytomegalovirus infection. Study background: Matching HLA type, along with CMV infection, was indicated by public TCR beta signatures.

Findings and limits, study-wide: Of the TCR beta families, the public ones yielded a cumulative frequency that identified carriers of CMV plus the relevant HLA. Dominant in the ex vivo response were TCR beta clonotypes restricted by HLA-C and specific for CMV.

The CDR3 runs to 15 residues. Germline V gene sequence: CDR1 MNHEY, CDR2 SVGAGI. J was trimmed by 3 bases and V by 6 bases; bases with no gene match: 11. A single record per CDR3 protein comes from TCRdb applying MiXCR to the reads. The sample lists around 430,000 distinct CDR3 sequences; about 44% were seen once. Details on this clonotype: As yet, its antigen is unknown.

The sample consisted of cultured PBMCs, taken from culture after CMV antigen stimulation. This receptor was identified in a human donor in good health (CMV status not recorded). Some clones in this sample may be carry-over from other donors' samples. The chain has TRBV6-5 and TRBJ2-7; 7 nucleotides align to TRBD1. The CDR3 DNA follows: TGTGCCAGCAGCTGGTCCCCCAGGGGGTACTACGAGCAGTACTTC. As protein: CASSWSPRGYYEQYF.